This T cell receptor (beta chain) stems from a study of T cell responses to AZD1222 COVID-19 vaccine. Study observations and caveats: Among the donors, most were white British and more were female, and clonal diversity was possibly underestimated. Nearly half of spike-specific TCRs reportedly target variant regions that are unmutated in the B.1.351 and B.1.1.7 variants. There were vaccine-associated CD4 TCRs across spike, dominant at 160-218 and 743-854. Spike-specific TCR repertoires showed rising breadth and depth after two AZD1222 doses.

TCRdb keeps only in-frame clones here, not all; method: immunoSEQ multiplex PCR. The data hold 140,000 or so clones, with roughly nine tenths observed a single time. Points on this clone: Its antigen remains unidentified.

Looked up from germline, CDR1 is SGHAT and CDR2 is FQNNGV. Trimming removed 2 bases from V and 4 bases from J, with 11 bases in between. This CDR3 spans 14 amino acids. The TCR originated in an adult who received the MenACWY meningococcal vaccine as a control. Sequenced material: peripheral blood, taken 28 days after the second dose of the MenACWY control vaccine. The chain links TRBV11-2 to TRBJ1-1, with D possibly being TRBD1 (5 bases). The CDR3 loop is CASSLYEGSTEAFF. The CDR3 DNA follows: TGTGCCAGCAGCTTATATGAGGGGAGCACTGAAGCTTTCTTT.